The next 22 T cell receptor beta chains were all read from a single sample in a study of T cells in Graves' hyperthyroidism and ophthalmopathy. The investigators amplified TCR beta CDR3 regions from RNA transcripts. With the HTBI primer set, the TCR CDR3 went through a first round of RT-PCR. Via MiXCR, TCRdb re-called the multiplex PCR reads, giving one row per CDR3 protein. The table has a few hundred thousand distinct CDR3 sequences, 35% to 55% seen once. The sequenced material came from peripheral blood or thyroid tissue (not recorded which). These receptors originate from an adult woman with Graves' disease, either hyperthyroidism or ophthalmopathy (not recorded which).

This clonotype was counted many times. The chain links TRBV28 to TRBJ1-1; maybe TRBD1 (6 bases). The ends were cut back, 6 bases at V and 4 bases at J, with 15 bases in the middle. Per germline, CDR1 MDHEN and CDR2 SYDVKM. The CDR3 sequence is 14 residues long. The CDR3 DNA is TGTGCCAGCAGACCCAACAGGGTTTCCACTGAAGCTTTCTTT. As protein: CASRPNRVSTEAFF.

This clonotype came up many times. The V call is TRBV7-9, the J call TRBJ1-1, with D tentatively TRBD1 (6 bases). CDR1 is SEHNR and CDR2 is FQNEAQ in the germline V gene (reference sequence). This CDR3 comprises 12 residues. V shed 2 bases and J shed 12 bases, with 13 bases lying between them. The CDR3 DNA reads TGTGCCAGCAGCTTACCGGACAGCTTGACTTTCTTT. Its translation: CASSLPDSLTFF.

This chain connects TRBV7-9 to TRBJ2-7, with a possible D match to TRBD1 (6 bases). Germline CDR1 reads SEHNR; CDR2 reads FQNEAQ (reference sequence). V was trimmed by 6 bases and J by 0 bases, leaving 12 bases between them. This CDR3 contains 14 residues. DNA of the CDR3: TGTGCCAGCAGGGGCCGGACAGTCTCCTACGAGCAGTACTTC. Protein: CASRGRTVSYEQYF. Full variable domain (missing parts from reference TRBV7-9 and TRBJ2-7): DTGVSQNPRHKITKRGQNVTFRCDPISEHNRLYWYRQTLGQGPEFLTYFQNEAQLEKSRLLSDRFSAERPKGSFSTLEIQRTEQGDSAMYLCASRGRTVSYEQYFGPGTRLTVT.

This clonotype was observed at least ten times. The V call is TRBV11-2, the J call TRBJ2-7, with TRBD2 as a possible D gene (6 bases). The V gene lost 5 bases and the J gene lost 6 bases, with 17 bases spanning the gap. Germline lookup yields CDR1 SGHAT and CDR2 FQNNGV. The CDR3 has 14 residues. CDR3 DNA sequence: TGTGCCAGCAGCACAAGGGGAGGCCAGGTCGAGCAGTACTTC. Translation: CASSTRGGQVEQYF.

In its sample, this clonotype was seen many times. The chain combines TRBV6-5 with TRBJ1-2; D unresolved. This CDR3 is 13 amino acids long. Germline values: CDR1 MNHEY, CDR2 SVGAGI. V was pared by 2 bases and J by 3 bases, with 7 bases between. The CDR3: CASSYERDYGYTF. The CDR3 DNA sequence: TGTGCCAGCAGTTACGAACGCGACTATGGCTACACCTTC.

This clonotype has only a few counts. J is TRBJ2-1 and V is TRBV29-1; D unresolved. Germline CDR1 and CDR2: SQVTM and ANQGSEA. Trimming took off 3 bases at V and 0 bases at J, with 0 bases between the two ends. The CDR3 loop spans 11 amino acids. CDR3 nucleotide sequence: TGCAGCGTTGACTCCTACAATGAGCAGTTCTTC. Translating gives CSVDSYNEQFF.

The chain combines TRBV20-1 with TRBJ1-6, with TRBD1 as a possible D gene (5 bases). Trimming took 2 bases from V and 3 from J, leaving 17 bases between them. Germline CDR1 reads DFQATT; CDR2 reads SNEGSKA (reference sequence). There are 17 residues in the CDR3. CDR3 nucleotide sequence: TGCAGTGCTAGATCATATCCGGGACTGAACTATAATTCACCCCTCCACTTT. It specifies CSARSYPGLNYNSPLHF.

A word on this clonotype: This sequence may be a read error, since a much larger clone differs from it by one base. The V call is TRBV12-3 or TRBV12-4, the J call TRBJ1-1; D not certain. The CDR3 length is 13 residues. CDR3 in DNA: TGTGCCAGCAGTTTGAATGGGTACACTGAAGTTTTCTTT. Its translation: CASSLNGYTEVFF.

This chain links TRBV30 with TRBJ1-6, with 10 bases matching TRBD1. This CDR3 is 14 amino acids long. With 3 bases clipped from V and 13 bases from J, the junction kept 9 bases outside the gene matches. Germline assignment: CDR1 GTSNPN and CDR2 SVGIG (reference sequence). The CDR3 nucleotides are TGTGCCTGGAGAAGACAGGGGGCACTTACTCCCCTCCACTTT. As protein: CAWRRQGALTPLHF.

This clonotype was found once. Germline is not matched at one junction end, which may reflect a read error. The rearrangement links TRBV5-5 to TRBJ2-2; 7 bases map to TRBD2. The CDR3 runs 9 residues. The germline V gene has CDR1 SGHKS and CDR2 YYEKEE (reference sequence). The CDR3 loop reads CATNRDYVF. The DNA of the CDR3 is TGTGCCACCAACCGGGACTACGTTTTT.

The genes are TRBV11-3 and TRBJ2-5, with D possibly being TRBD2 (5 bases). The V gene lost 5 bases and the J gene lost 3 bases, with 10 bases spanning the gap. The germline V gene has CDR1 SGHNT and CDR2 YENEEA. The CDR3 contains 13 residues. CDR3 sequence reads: CASSRGRKETQYF. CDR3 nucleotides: TGTGCCAGCAGCAGAGGGAGAAAAGAGACCCAGTACTTC.

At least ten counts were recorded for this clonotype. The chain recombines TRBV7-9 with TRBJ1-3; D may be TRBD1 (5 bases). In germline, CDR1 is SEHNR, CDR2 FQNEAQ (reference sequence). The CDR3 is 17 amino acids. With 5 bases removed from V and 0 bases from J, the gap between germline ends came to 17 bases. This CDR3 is CASSPLNRGFSGNTIYF. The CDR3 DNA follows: TGTGCCAGCAGCCCCCTAAATAGGGGATTCTCTGGAAACACCATATATTTT.

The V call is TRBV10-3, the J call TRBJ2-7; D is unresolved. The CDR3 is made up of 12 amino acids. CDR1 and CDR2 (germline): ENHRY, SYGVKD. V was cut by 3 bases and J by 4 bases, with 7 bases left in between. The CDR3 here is CAISETRYEQYF. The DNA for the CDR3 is TGTGCCATCAGTGAAACTCGGTACGAGCAGTACTTC.

CDR3 in amino acids: CSAWTGDHQPQHF. The CDR3, as DNA: TGCAGTGCTTGGACAGGGGATCATCAGCCCCAGCATTTT. V is TRBV20-1 and J is TRBJ1-5, with 9 bases matching TRBD1. Germline assignment: CDR1 DFQATT and CDR2 SNEGSKA (reference sequence). Trimming removed 5 bases from V and 5 bases from J; junction bases left unmatched: 4. The CDR3 sequence is 13 residues long.

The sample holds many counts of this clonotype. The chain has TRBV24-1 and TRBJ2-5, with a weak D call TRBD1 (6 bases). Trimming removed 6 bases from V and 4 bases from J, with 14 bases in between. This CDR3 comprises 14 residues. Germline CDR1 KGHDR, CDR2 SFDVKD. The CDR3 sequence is CATSRDGQIETQYF. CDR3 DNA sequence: TGTGCCACCAGTCGGGATGGACAGATAGAGACCCAGTACTTC.

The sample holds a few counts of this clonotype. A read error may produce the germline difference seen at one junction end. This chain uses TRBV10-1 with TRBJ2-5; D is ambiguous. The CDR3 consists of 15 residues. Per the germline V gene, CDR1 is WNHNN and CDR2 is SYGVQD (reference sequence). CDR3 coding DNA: TGTGCCAGCAGTTCGAGGAAGGAATGGGGAGAGACCCAGTACTTC. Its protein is CASSSRKEWGETQYF.

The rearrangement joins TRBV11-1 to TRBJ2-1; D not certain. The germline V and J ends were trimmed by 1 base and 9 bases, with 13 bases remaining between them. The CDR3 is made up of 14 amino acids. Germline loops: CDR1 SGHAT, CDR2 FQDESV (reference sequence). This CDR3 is CASSLGRVNTEQFF. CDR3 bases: TGTGCCAGCAGCTTAGGTAGAGTGAACACTGAGCAGTTCTTC.

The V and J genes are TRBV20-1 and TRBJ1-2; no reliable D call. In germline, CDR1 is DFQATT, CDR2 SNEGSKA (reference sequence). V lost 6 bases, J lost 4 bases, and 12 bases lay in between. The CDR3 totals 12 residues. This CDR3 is CSAFGRLYGYTF. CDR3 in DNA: TGCAGTGCCTTCGGGCGCCTCTATGGCTACACCTTC.

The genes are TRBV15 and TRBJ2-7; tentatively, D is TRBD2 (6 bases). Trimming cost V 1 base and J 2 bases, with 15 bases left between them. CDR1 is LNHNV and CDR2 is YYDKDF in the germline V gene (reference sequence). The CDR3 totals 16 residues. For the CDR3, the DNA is TGTGCCACCAGCAGAGTCGGGTGGGAGGCCCCCTACGAGCAGTACTTC. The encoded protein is CATSRVGWEAPYEQYF.

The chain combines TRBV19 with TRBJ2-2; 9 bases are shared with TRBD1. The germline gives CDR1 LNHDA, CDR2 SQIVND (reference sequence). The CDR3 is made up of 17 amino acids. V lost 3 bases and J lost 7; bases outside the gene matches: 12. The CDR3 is CASSIRRGQGLSGELFF. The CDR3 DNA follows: TGTGCCAGTAGTATCCGCCGAGGACAGGGGCTGAGCGGGGAGCTGTTTTTT.

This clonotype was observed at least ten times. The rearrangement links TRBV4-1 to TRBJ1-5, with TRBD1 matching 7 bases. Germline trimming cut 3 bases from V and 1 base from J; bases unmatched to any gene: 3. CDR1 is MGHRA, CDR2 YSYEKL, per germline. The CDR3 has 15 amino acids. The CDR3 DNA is TGCGCCAGCAGCCAGACGGGACAGAGCAATCAGCCCCAGCATTTT. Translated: CASSQTGQSNQPQHF.

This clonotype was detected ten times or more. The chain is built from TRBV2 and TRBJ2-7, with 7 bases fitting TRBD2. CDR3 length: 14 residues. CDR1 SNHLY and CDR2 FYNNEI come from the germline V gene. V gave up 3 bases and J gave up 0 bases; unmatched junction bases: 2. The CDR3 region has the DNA TGTGCCAGCAGTGAGGGAGGGCTCTCCTACGAGCAGTACTTC. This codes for CASSEGGLSYEQYF.